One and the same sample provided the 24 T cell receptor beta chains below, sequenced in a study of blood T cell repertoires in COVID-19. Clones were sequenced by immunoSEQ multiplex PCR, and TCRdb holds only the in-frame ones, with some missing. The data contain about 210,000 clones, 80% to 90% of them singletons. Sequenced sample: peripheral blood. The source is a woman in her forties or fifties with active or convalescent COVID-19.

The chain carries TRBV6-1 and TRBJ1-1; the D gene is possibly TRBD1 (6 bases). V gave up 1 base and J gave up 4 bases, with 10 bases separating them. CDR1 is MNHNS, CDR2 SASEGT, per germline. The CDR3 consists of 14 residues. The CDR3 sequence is CASSEGRGGTEAFF. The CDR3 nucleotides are TGTGCCAGCAGTGAAGGAAGGGGGGGCACTGAAGCTTTCTTT.

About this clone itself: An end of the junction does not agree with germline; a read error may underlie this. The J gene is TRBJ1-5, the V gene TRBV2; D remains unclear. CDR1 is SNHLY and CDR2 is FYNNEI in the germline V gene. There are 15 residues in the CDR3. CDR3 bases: TGTGCCAGCAGTCAAGCACTGCCTGCCAATCAGCCCCAGCATTTT. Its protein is CASSQALPANQPQHF.

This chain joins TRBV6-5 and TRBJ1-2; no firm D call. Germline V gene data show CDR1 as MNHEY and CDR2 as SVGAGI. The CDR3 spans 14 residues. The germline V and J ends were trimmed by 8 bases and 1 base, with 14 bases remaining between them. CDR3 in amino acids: CASSGGSNNYGYTF. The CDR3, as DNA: TGTGCCAGCTCGGGAGGCAGTAATAACTATGGCTACACCTTC.

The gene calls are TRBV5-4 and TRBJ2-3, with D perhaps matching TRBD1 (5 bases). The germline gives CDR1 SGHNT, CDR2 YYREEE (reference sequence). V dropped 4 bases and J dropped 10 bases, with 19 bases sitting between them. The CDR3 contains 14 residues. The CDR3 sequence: CASSLSGPQGAQYF. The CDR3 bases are TGTGCCAGCAGCCTATCCGGGCCCCAAGGGGCGCAGTATTTT.

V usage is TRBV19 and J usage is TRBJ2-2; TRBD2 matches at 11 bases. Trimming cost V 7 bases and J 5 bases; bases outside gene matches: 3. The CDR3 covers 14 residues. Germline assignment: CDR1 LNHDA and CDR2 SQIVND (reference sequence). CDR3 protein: CASTPSGGTGELFF. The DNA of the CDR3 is TGTGCCAGTACCCCTAGCGGGGGGACCGGGGAGCTGTTTTTT.

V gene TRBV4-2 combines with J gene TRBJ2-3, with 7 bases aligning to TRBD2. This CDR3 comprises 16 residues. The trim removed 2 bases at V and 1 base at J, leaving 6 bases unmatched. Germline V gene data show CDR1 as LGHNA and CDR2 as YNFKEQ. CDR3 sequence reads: CASSQLGLAGTDTQYF. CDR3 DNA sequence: TGTGCCAGCAGCCAACTGGGGCTAGCGGGCACAGATACGCAGTATTTT.

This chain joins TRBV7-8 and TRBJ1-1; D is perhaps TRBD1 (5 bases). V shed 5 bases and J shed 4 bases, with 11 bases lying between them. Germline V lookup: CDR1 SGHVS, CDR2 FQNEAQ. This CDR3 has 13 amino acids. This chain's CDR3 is CASSPMTATEAFF. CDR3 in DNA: TGTGCCAGCAGCCCTATGACAGCCACTGAAGCTTTCTTT.

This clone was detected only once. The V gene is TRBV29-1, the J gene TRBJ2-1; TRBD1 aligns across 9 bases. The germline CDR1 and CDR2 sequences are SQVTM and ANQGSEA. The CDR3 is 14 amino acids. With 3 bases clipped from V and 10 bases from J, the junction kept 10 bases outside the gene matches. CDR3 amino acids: CSVEGTGTAREQFF. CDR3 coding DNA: TGCAGCGTTGAGGGGACAGGGACAGCACGGGAGCAGTTCTTC.

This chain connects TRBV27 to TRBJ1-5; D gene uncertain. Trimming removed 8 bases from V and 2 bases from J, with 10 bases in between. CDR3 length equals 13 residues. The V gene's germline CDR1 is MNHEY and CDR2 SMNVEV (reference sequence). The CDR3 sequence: CASGLMGNQPQHF. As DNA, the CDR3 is TGTGCCAGCGGCCTGATGGGCAATCAGCCCCAGCATTTT.

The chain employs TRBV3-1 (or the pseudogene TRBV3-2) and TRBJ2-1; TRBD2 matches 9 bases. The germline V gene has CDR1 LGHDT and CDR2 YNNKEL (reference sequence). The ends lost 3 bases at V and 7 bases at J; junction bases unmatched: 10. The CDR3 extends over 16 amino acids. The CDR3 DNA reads TGTGCCAGCAGCCAGGCCCCCGGCGGGGGGGCAAATGAGCAGTTCTTC. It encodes CASSQAPGGGANEQFF.

CDR3 region: CASSYSGYGVGYGYTF. CDR3 coding DNA: TGTGCCAGCAGTTACTCGGGTTACGGGGTCGGCTATGGCTACACCTTC. The V and J genes are TRBV6-5 and TRBJ1-2; no definite D call. CDR1 and CDR2 (germline): MNHEY, SVGAGI. This CDR3 comprises 16 residues. Trimming took 0 bases from V and 4 from J, leaving 15 bases between them.

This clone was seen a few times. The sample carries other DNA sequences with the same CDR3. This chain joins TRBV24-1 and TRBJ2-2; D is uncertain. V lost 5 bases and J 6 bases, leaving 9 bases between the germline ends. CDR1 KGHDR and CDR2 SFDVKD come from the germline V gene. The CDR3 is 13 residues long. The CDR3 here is CATSGSVPGELFF. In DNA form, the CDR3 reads TGTGCCACCAGTGGGAGCGTCCCCGGGGAGCTGTTTTTT.

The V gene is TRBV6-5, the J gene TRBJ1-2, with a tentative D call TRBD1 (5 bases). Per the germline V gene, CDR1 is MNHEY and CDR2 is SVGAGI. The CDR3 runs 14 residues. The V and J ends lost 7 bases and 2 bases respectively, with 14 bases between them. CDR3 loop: CASTRLGQNYGYTF. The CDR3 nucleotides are TGTGCCAGCACCCGACTGGGGCAAAACTATGGCTACACCTTC.

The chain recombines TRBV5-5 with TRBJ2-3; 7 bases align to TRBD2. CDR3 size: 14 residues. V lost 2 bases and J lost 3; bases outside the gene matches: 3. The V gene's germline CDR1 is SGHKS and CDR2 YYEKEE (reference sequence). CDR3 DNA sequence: TGTGCCAGCAGCTTCAGCGGGGCTACAGATACGCAGTATTTT. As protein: CASSFSGATDTQYF.

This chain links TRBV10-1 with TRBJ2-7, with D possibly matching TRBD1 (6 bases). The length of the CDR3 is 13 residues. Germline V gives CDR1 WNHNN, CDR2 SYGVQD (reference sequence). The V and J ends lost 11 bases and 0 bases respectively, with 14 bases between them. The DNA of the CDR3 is TGCGCCCGAGAGGGGGAACCCTCCTACGAGCAGTACGTC. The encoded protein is CAREGEPSYEQYV.

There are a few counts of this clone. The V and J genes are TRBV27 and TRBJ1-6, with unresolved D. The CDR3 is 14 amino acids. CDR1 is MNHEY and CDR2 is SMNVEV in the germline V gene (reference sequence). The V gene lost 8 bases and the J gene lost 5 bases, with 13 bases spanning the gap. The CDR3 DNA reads TGTGCCAGCCTTAATCTAGACGATAATTCACCCCTCCACTTT. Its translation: CASLNLDDNSPLHF.

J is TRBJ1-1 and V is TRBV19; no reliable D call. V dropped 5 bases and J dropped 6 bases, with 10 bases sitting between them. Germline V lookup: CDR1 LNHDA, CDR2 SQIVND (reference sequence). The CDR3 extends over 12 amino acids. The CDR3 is CASSVQASEAFF. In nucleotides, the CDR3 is TGTGCCAGTAGTGTCCAGGCCTCTGAAGCTTTCTTT.

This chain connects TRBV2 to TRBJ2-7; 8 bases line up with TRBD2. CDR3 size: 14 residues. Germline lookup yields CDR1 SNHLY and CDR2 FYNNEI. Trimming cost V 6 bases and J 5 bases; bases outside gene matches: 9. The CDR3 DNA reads TGTGCCAGCAGCACCGCGGGGGGCAGGGACGAGCAGTACTTC. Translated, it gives CASSTAGGRDEQYF.

The CDR3 sequence is CSVAVAGPQPQHF. CDR3 sequence (DNA): TGCAGCGTTGCCGTGGCAGGTCCGCAGCCCCAGCATTTT. The chain recombines TRBV29-1 with TRBJ1-5; D uncertain. The CDR3 has 13 residues. CDR1 is SQVTM and CDR2 is ANQGSEA in the germline V gene. Trimming took 4 bases from V and 7 from J, leaving 14 bases between them.

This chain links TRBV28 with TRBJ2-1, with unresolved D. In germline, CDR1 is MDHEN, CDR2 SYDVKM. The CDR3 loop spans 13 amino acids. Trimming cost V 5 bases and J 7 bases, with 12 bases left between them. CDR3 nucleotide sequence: TGTGCCAGCAGTAGCATGCCCGTTAATGAGCAGTTCTTC. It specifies CASSSMPVNEQFF.

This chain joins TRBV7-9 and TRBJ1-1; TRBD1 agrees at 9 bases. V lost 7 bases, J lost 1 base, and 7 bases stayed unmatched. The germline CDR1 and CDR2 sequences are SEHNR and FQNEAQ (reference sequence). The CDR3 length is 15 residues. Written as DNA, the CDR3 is TGTGCCAGCAACCGACAGGGGGGAGAGAACACTGAAGCTTTCTTT. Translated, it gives CASNRQGGENTEAFF.

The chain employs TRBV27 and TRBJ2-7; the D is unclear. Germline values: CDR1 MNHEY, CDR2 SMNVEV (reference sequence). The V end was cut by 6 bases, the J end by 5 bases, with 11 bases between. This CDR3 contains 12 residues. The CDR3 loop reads CASRTTTHEQYF. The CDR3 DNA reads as TGTGCCAGCAGAACCACTACCCACGAGCAGTACTTC.

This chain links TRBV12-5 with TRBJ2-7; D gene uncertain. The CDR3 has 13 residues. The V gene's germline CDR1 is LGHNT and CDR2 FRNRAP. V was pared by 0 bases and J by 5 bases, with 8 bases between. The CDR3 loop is CASGLVYGHEQYV. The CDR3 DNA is TGTGCTAGTGGTTTGGTCTATGGGCACGAGCAGTACGTC.

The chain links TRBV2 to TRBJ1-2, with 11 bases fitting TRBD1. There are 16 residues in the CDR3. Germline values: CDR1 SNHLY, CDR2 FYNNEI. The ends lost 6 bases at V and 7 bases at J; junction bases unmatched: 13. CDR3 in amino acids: CASRTDRTGGGSGYTF. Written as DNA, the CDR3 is TGTGCCAGCAGAACCGATCGGACAGGGGGCGGCTCTGGCTACACCTTC.